Shown below are 2 T cell receptor beta chains from a single sample sequenced in a study of OX40 agonist ivuxolimab in advanced cancers. Clones were read by immunoSEQ multiplex PCR, and TCRdb kept only the in-frame ones, dropping some. The sample has about 67,000 clones; 70% to 90% are singletons. The sequences come from CD4+ or CD8+ T cells sorted from blood, collected in a trial of the OX40 agonist ivuxolimab. Receptors were obtained from an adult with an advanced solid tumor such as melanoma, head and neck, liver or kidney cancer.

The chain links TRBV7-3 to TRBJ2-1; TRBD2 matches 10 bases. The germline CDR1 and CDR2 sequences are SGHTA and FQGTGA. The V and J ends lost 1 base and 7 bases, in that order; junction bases with no gene match: 7. The CDR3 spans 16 residues. CDR3 amino acids: CASSLMGASGRNEQFF. The CDR3 coding sequence is TGTGCCAGCAGCTTAATGGGGGCTAGCGGGAGAAATGAGCAGTTCTTC.

V usage is TRBV6-6 and J usage is TRBJ2-5; TRBD1 agrees at 7 bases. V lost 4 bases to trimming and J lost 2 bases; unmatched junction nucleotides: 4. This CDR3 is 14 amino acids long. The V gene's germline CDR1 is MNHNY and CDR2 SVGAGI (reference sequence). The CDR3 nucleotides read TGTGCCAGCAGTTTCCCGGGACAGCAAGAGACCCAGTACTTC. This translates into CASSFPGQQETQYF.